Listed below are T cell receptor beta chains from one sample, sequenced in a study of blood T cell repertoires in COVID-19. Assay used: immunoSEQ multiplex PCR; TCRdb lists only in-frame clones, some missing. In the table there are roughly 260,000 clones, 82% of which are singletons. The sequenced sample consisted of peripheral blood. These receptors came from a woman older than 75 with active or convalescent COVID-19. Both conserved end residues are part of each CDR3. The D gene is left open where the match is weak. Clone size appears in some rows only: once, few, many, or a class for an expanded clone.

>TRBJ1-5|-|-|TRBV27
TGTGCCAGCAGTCCTTACCTGGCAGAGGAGAGCAATCAGCCCCAGCATTTT
CASSPYLAEESNQPQHF
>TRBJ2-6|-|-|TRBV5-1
TGCGCCAGCACCTTGGCCCCGCATGCGTCAATGGCTGGGGCCAACGTCCTGACTTTC
CASTLAPHASMAGANVLTF
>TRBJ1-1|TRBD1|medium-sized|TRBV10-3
TGTGCCATCAGTGAGACAGGGACAGTGAACACTGAAGCTTTCTTT
CAISETGTVNTEAFF
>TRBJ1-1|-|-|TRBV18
TGTGCCAGCTCACCAAGGTTAATCAGAGACATGAACACTGAAGCTTTCTTT
CASSPRLIRDMNTEAFF
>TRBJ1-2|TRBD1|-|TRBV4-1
TGCGCCAGCAGCCAAATAGGGGGCCCCTATGGCTACACCTTC
CASSQIGGPYGYTF
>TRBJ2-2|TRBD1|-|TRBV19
TGTGCCAGTTTAAAGACCGGGACAGGGTGGCCCGGGGAGCTGTTTTTT
CASLKTGTGWPGELFF
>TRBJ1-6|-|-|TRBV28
TGTGCCAGCAGCGTGTCGGGAAATTCACCCCTCCACTTT
CASSVSGNSPLHF
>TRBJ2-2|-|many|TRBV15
TGTGCCACCAGCAGAGGGGGCGCCAACACCGGGGAGCTGTTTTTT
CATSRGGANTGELFF
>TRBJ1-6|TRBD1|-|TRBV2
TGTGCCAGCAGGGACAGGATTTCTAATTCACCCCTCCACTTT
CASRDRISNSPLHF
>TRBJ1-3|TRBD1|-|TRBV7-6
TGTGCCAGCAGCCCGACAGGGACCGGAAACACCATATATTTT
CASSPTGTGNTIYF
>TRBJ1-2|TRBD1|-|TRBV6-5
TGTGCCAGCAGTCGAGACAGGGGGGCCTATGGCTACACCTTC
CASSRDRGAYGYTF
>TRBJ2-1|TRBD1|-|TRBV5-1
TGCGCCAGCAGCTTGACAACAGGGGGCCTCTCGGGGGAGCAGTTCTTC
CASSLTTGGLSGEQFF
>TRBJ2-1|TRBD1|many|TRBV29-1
TGCAGCGCCGACAGGGGGGGGAATGAGCAGTTCTTC
CSADRGGNEQFF
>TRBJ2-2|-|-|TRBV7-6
TGTGCCAGCAGCCCTACCCCCAGGGTCTACACCGGGGAGCTGTTTTTT
CASSPTPRVYTGELFF
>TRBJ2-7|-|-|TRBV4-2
TGTGCCAGCAGCCAAGATTCAGGTGCGGGGGCCTTTGGGCAGTACTTC
CASSQDSGAGAFGQYF
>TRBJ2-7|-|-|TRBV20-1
TGCAGTGCCAAAACTACCGACGAGCAGTACTTC
CSAKTTDEQYF